The 21 T cell receptor beta chains in this list originate from one sample, sequenced in a study of blood T cell repertoires in COVID-19. Assay used: immunoSEQ multiplex PCR; TCRdb lists only in-frame clones, some missing. The table has approximately 270,000 clones, 75% to 90% seen once; the top ten hold about 4.3%. The sample taken for sequencing was PBMCs or T cells enriched from blood (not recorded which). All receptors derive from a woman aged 30 to 39 who had recovered from COVID-19.

The rearrangement joins TRBV7-8 to TRBJ2-1, with TRBD1 identical over 8 bases. CDR3 size: 15 residues. The J segment lost 6 bases and the V segment lost 5 bases, leaving 9 bases of the junction unmatched. The germline V gene has CDR1 SGHVS and CDR2 FQNEAQ. CDR3 coding DNA: TGTGCCAGCAGCCAGAGGACAGGGTTCACCAATGAGCAGTTCTTC. Encoded protein: CASSQRTGFTNEQFF.

In this sample, this clone turned up once. This chain links TRBV3-1 (or the pseudogene TRBV3-2) with TRBJ2-1; 8 nucleotides line up with TRBD2. The germline CDR1 and CDR2 sequences are LGHDT and YNNKEL (reference sequence). The J segment lost 15 bases and the V segment lost 0 bases, leaving 10 bases of the junction unmatched. This CDR3 is 14 amino acids long. CDR3 residues: CASSQDSGGRNAFF. CDR3 DNA sequence: TGTGCCAGCAGCCAAGATTCGGGCGGGAGGAACGCGTTCTTC.

This clone occurred once. The rearrangement uses TRBV9 and TRBJ1-5; 7 nucleotides line up with TRBD1. CDR3 size: 17 residues. CDR1 is SGDLS and CDR2 is YYNGEE in the germline V gene. After removal of 3 bases from V and 0 bases from J, the junction contained 9 bases not matched to a gene. CDR3 loop: CASSGDSAPFSNQPQHF. For the CDR3, the DNA is TGTGCCAGCAGCGGGGACAGTGCTCCCTTTAGCAATCAGCCCCAGCATTTT.

The gene calls are TRBV28 and TRBJ1-1; no clear D gene. The CDR3 contains 13 residues. V dropped 6 bases and J dropped 0 bases, with 8 bases sitting between them. The germline V gene has CDR1 MDHEN and CDR2 SYDVKM. Here the CDR3 reads CASSPPVNTEAFF. Here the CDR3 DNA reads TGTGCCAGCAGCCCTCCAGTGAACACTGAAGCTTTCTTT.

The genes are TRBV12-3 or TRBV12-4 and TRBJ2-1, with D tentatively TRBD2 (6 bases). The CDR3 spans 13 residues. V was clipped by 1 base and J by 10 bases, with 11 bases between them. CDR3 sequence: CASSLGRAGEQFF. In nucleotides, the CDR3 is TGTGCCAGCAGTTTAGGTCGAGCGGGCGAGCAGTTCTTC.

V usage is TRBV28 and J usage is TRBJ2-7; 12 nucleotides agree with TRBD2. Per germline, CDR1 MDHEN and CDR2 SYDVKM. V trimming: 6 bases; J trimming: 2 bases; junction bases outside the gene matches: 5. The CDR3 runs 15 residues. CDR3 DNA sequence: TGTGCCAGCAGCATGCTAGCGGGGGGGGCCTACGAGCAGTACTTC. This gives the protein CASSMLAGGAYEQYF.

J is TRBJ2-7 and V is TRBV28, with a possible D match to TRBD2 (5 bases). Germline CDR1 is MDHEN and CDR2 is SYDVKM. V lost 8 bases and J 5 bases, leaving 19 bases between the germline ends. The CDR3 is made up of 14 amino acids. CDR3 bases: TGTGCCAGCCTTCCACCGGCGGGTCCCCACGAGCAGTACTTC. Translating it yields CASLPPAGPHEQYF.

The table lists this clone with a few counts. V is TRBV3-1 (or the pseudogene TRBV3-2) and J is TRBJ1-6; D is unclear. Deletions cut 4 bases from V and 6 bases from J, with 13 bases between. Germline-derived CDR1 and CDR2 are LGHDT and YNNKEL (reference sequence). CDR3 length equals 15 residues. DNA for the CDR3: TGTGCCAGCAGCCTCACACGGGGTGGTAATTCACCCCTCCACTTT. Protein: CASSLTRGGNSPLHF.

The chain combines TRBV7-6 with TRBJ2-2; D might be TRBD1 (6 bases). The CDR3 covers 17 residues. Trimming pared 5 bases from V and 2 bases from J, leaving 18 bases between. Germline assignment: CDR1 SGHVS and CDR2 FNYEAQ. CDR3 coding DNA: TGTGCCAGCAGCGCCAAGGACAGAGCCCTAAACACCGGGGAGCTGTTTTTT. Translated: CASSAKDRALNTGELFF.

The chain uses TRBV19 and TRBJ2-1; D perhaps matches TRBD2 (5 bases). With 0 bases removed from V and 5 bases from J, the gap between germline ends came to 11 bases. The CDR3 sequence is 15 residues long. Germline CDR1 reads LNHDA; CDR2 reads SQIVND (reference sequence). The CDR3 DNA reads TGTGCCAGTAGTATAGAAGGCGGGCACCACAATGAGCAGTTCTTC. Its translation is CASSIEGGHHNEQFF.

This clone was detected only once. The CDR3 loop reads CASSQVSYAGGQGIMETQYF. CDR3 DNA sequence: TGCGCCAGCAGCCAAGTATCCTATGCAGGGGGACAGGGTATTATGGAGACCCAGTACTTC. The rearrangement joins TRBV4-1 to TRBJ2-5, with 9 bases matching TRBD1. The CDR3 contains 20 residues. CDR1 is MGHRA, CDR2 YSYEKL, per germline. J was trimmed by 5 bases and V by 1 base; bases with no gene match: 20.

The chain couples TRBV29-1 to TRBJ1-2; D gene uncertain. Germline CDR1 and CDR2: SQVTM and ANQGSEA. The V end was cut by 1 base, the J end by 2 bases, with 14 bases between. This CDR3 has 15 residues. CDR3 sequence (DNA): TGCAGCGTTGAAGGGGCACAGCCCAGAAACTATGGCTACACCTTC. This encodes CSVEGAQPRNYGYTF.

The V and J genes are TRBV10-3 and TRBJ1-4; no clear D. Germline values: CDR1 ENHRY, CDR2 SYGVKD. V dropped 10 bases and J dropped 5 bases, with 11 bases sitting between them. This CDR3 is built from 12 residues. CDR3 nucleotide sequence: TGTGCCAACTCTCGGTCCAATGAAAAACTGTTTTTT. Its translation is CANSRSNEKLFF.

The V call is TRBV5-6, the J call TRBJ2-7; D call uncertain. The CDR3 consists of 12 residues. Trimming pared 3 bases from V and 1 base from J, leaving 5 bases between. Germline V gene data show CDR1 as SGHDT and CDR2 as YYEEEE. The CDR3 coding sequence is TGTGCCAGCAGCTACAGTTCCTACGAGCAGTACTTC. This gives the protein CASSYSSYEQYF.

There are a few counts of this clone. This chain links TRBV27 with TRBJ1-4; 8 bases match TRBD1. CDR1 is MNHEY, CDR2 SMNVEV, per germline (reference sequence). The CDR3 totals 14 residues. The J segment lost 6 bases and the V segment lost 8 bases, leaving 8 bases of the junction unmatched. CDR3 in DNA: TGTGCCAGCGGATCGGGACAGGCGTATGAAAAACTGTTTTTT. The encoded protein is CASGSGQAYEKLFF.

The rearrangement links TRBV7-2 to TRBJ2-2; 8 bases are a match to TRBD1. Germline CDR1 SGHTA, CDR2 FQGNSA. The CDR3 contains 16 residues. J was trimmed by 6 bases and V by 5 bases; bases with no gene match: 11. The CDR3 bases are TGTGCCAGCAGCCCCCGGGACAGGTTTATCCCCGGGGAGCTGTTTTTT. Its protein is CASSPRDRFIPGELFF.

The V gene is TRBV5-1, the J gene TRBJ2-1; TRBD2 matches 11 bases. CDR1 and CDR2 (germline): SGHRS, YFSETQ. The trim removed 0 bases at V and 6 bases at J, leaving 14 bases unmatched. The CDR3 contains 19 residues. The DNA of the CDR3 is TGCGCCAGCAGCTTGGGCCTAGCGGGGGGACCGTCTCATTCCAATGAGCAGTTCTTC. Its protein is CASSLGLAGGPSHSNEQFF.

The genes are TRBV7-3 and TRBJ2-4; D perhaps matches TRBD2 (5 bases). This CDR3 spans 16 amino acids. V was shortened by 5 bases and J by 0 bases, with 14 bases between the two germline ends. CDR1 is SGHTA and CDR2 is FQGTGA in the germline V gene. CDR3 DNA sequence: TGTGCCAGCAGCCAGAGAGCCGGGGTAGCCAAAAACATTCAGTACTTC. Translated: CASSQRAGVAKNIQYF.

The V and J genes are TRBV27 and TRBJ2-7; TRBD2 might be the D (5 bases). Germline V gene lookup returns CDR1 MNHEY and CDR2 SMNVEV (reference sequence). V gave up 6 bases and J gave up 1 base, with 10 bases separating them. The CDR3 loop spans 13 amino acids. The CDR3 DNA sequence: TGTGCCAGCAGGTTAACGGGGTCCTACGAGCAGTACTTC. As protein: CASRLTGSYEQYF.

The chain is built from TRBV5-1 and TRBJ1-2; weak D call: TRBD1 (5 bases). Germline V lookup: CDR1 SGHRS, CDR2 YFSETQ. This CDR3 has 15 amino acids. Trimming stripped 4 bases from V and 6 bases from J, with 19 bases between. The CDR3 protein is CASSETTGRSDGYTF. CDR3 nucleotide sequence: TGCGCCAGCAGCGAAACCACAGGACGGTCCGATGGCTACACCTTC. Based on the CDR3 plus reference TRBV5-1 and TRBJ1-2, the full variable domain is KAGVTQTPRYLIKTRGQQVTLSCSPISGHRSVSWYQQTPGQGLQFLFEYFSETQRNKGNFPGRFSGRQFSNSRSEMNVSTLELGDSALYLCASSETTGRSDGYTFGSGTRLTVV.

This clone was detected only a few times. The V gene is TRBV7-8, the J gene TRBJ1-5, with D perhaps TRBD1 (5 bases). Trimming left V 5 bases short and J 2 bases short, with 16 bases between. CDR3 length: 16 residues. Germline assignment: CDR1 SGHVS and CDR2 FQNEAQ. CDR3 sequence: CASSPSRVPGNQPQHF. CDR3 nucleotides: TGTGCCAGCAGCCCTTCCAGGGTTCCGGGCAATCAGCCCCAGCATTTT.